These 22 T cell receptor beta chains share one sample of origin, sequenced in a study of regulatory T cells in long-lasting Graves disease. Arm-PCR of CDR3 regions with iRepertoire HTBI primers generated TCR beta libraries. TCRdb redid the calling of the multiplex PCR reads with MiXCR, one entry per CDR3 protein. The profile covers about 220,000 distinct CDR3 sequences, with roughly a fifth appearing a single time and roughly 10% taken by the ten largest. The time point here: newly diagnosed GD, antithyroid drugs for less than 3 months. Extracted PBMC RNA gave rise to the TCR library. In addition, the sample was reused for a study of T cells in Graves' hyperthyroidism and ophthalmopathy.

The starting material was peripheral blood mononuclear cells (PBMCs), obtained at new diagnosis, from a patient treated with antithyroid drugs. The receptor set was obtained from a woman aged 25 to 45 with Graves disease.

This clonotype was seen at least ten times. The chain uses TRBV5-1 and TRBJ1-4; unclear D gene. This CDR3 spans 14 amino acids. Trimming stripped 4 bases from V and 0 bases from J, with 7 bases between. The V gene's germline CDR1 is SGHRS and CDR2 YFSETQ. Here the CDR3 reads CASSRTSTNEKLFF. The CDR3 bases are TGCGCCAGCAGCCGGACGTCAACTAATGAAAAACTGTTTTTT.

This chain uses TRBV9 with TRBJ2-1, with a weak D call TRBD1 (5 bases). The CDR3 sequence is 16 residues long. In germline, CDR1 is SGDLS, CDR2 YYNGEE. Trimming cost V 0 bases and J 7 bases, with 17 bases left between them. The CDR3 reads CASSVALFPSGNEQFF. CDR3 in DNA: TGTGCCAGCAGCGTAGCTCTTTTCCCTTCAGGGAATGAGCAGTTCTTC.

Points on this clonotype: A much larger clone is a single base away; this may be a read error. The chain couples TRBV4-1 to TRBJ2-2; 9 nucleotides line up with TRBD1. The CDR3 runs to 17 residues. The germline CDR1 and CDR2 sequences are MGHRA and YSYEKL. The CDR3 nucleotides read TGCGCCAGCAGCCAAGATACACAGGGGGCGAACACCGGGGTGCTGTTTTTT. Its protein is CASSQDTQGANTGVLFF.

Many counts were recorded for this clonotype. This chain joins TRBV4-2 and TRBJ2-1, with 10 bases that match TRBD2. This CDR3 contains 16 residues. With 3 bases clipped from V and 5 bases from J, the junction kept 7 bases outside the gene matches. CDR1 and CDR2 from the germline V gene are LGHNA and YNFKEQ. The CDR3 DNA sequence: TGTGCCAGCAGCCATGGCGGACTAGCGGCACACAATGAGCAGTTCTTC. Encoded protein: CASSHGGLAAHNEQFF.

This clonotype was seen at least ten times. The chain employs TRBV9 and TRBJ2-1; 8 bases line up with TRBD1. Germline CDR1 SGDLS, CDR2 YYNGEE. After removal of 0 bases from V and 3 bases from J, the junction contained 2 bases not matched to a gene. This CDR3 is 15 amino acids long. Here the CDR3 reads CASSVGQGIYNEQFF. The CDR3 coding sequence is TGTGCCAGCAGCGTAGGACAGGGGATCTACAATGAGCAGTTCTTC. Using reference TRBV9 and TRBJ2-1 for the parts outside the CDR3, the full variable domain is DSGVTQTPKHLITATGQRVTLRCSPRSGDLSVYWYQQSLDQGLQFLIQYYNGEERAKGNILERFSAQQFPDLHSELNLSSLELGDSALYFCASSVGQGIYNEQFFGPGTRLTVL.

This clonotype was found many times. The chain recombines TRBV28 with TRBJ1-1; a possible D gene is TRBD1 (5 bases). The ends were cut back, 6 bases at V and 5 bases at J, with 19 bases in the middle. The CDR3 runs 15 residues. In germline, CDR1 is MDHEN, CDR2 SYDVKM. CDR3 amino acids: CASSPIGGAETEAFF. The CDR3 DNA follows: TGTGCCAGCAGCCCAATAGGAGGGGCTGAAACTGAAGCTTTCTTT.

This clonotype was seen more than once but under ten times. The V gene is TRBV20-1, the J gene TRBJ2-2, with D tentatively TRBD1 (5 bases). The CDR3 spans 16 residues. The germline gives CDR1 DFQATT, CDR2 SNEGSKA (reference sequence). The V gene lost 0 bases and the J gene lost 6 bases, with 17 bases spanning the gap. CDR3 sequence reads: CSAREKGNHKAGELFF. The CDR3 coding sequence is TGCAGTGCTAGAGAAAAGGGGAATCATAAGGCCGGGGAGCTGTTTTTT.

This clonotype was recorded a few times. This chain connects TRBV20-1 to TRBJ2-5; the D gene could be TRBD1 or TRBD2 (5 bases each). The germline V gene has CDR1 DFQATT and CDR2 SNEGSKA (reference sequence). V dropped 5 bases and J dropped 2 bases, with 12 bases sitting between them. The CDR3 has 13 residues. The CDR3 DNA is TGCAGTGCTCCGCCGGGGCGACAAGAGACCCAGTACTTC. Amino acid sequence: CSAPPGRQETQYF.

The chain carries TRBV5-1 and TRBJ2-2; 12 bases map to TRBD2. In germline, CDR1 is SGHRS, CDR2 YFSETQ. With V trimmed by 1 base and J by 3 bases, 4 bases remained unmatched. The CDR3 has 17 amino acids. CDR3 coding DNA: TGCGCCAGCAGCTTGATACTAGCGGGAGGACACACCGGGGAGCTGTTTTTT. Protein: CASSLILAGGHTGELFF.

This clonotype appeared many times. The genes are TRBV6-1 and TRBJ1-1; 8 bases are shared with TRBD1. This CDR3 region has 14 residues. Germline V lookup: CDR1 MNHNS, CDR2 SASEGT. J was trimmed by 4 bases and V by 6 bases; bases with no gene match: 7. The CDR3 is CASRTQGARTEAFF. The CDR3 nucleotides are TGTGCCAGCAGAACCCAGGGGGCGCGCACTGAAGCTTTCTTT.

Notes on this clonotype: This likely reflects a read error, since a far larger clone is one base away. The rearrangement links TRBV7-9 to TRBJ2-6; tentative D call: TRBD2 (6 bases). Germline V gives CDR1 SEHNR, CDR2 FQNEAQ (reference sequence). The CDR3 totals 18 residues. V shed 11 bases and J shed 0 bases, with 23 bases lying between them. CDR3 residues: CAGTSFWTTGSGANVLTF. The CDR3 DNA sequence: TGTGCCGGCACCTCCTTTTGGACTACTGGCTCTGGGGCCAACGTCCTGACTTTC. Together with reference TRBV7-9 and TRBJ2-6, the CDR3 gives the full variable domain: DTGVSQNPRHKITKRGQNVTFRCDPISEHNRLYWYRQTLGQGPEFLTYFQNEAQLEKSRLLSDRFSAERPKGSFSTLEIQRTEQGDSAMYLCAGTSFWTTGSGANVLTFGAGSRLTVL.

Ten or more counts support this clonotype. V gene TRBV5-1 combines with J gene TRBJ2-7, with TRBD1 as a possible D gene (5 bases). The CDR3 runs to 14 residues. From germline, CDR1 is SGHRS and CDR2 YFSETQ. Trimming took off 2 bases at V and 0 bases at J, with 9 bases between the two ends. The CDR3 loop reads CASSLQAHSYEQYF. The CDR3, as DNA: TGCGCCAGCAGCTTACAGGCGCACTCCTACGAGCAGTACTTC.

At least ten counts were recorded for this clonotype. CDR3 bases: TGTGCCAGCAGCTTAGATCCTCTCTTGCCACGGACGTCTACATACAATGAGCAGTTCTTC. It specifies CASSLDPLLPRTSTYNEQFF. The chain joins TRBV11-3 to TRBJ2-1; no definite D call. With 0 bases removed from V and 4 bases from J, the gap between germline ends came to 25 bases. In germline, CDR1 is SGHNT, CDR2 YENEEA. CDR3 length: 20 residues.

This clonotype was detected ten times or more. J is TRBJ2-3 and V is TRBV20-1; D possibly matches TRBD1 or TRBD2 (6 bases each). This CDR3 spans 13 amino acids. The V end was cut by 2 bases, the J end by 2 bases, with 8 bases between. Per the germline V gene, CDR1 is DFQATT and CDR2 is SNEGSKA (reference sequence). This CDR3 reads CSARRGATDTQYF. The CDR3 DNA reads as TGCAGTGCTAGAAGGGGGGCCACAGATACGCAGTATTTT.

This clonotype appeared many times. The rearrangement joins TRBV7-9 to TRBJ1-6; TRBD1 is a possible D gene (6 bases). V was trimmed by 3 bases and J by 5 bases, leaving 8 bases between them. In germline, CDR1 is SEHNR, CDR2 FQNEAQ (reference sequence). The CDR3 has 14 amino acids. This chain's CDR3 is CASSLAGDNSPLHF. The CDR3 bases are TGTGCCAGCAGCTTGGCAGGGGATAATTCACCCCTCCACTTT.

Points on this clonotype: The conserved closing phenylalanine or tryptophan is absent in this CDR3, likely reflecting a read error. Because the CDR3's place on the DNA is in doubt, the DNA is left out and the CDR3 is given as listed by TCRdb. The CDR3 is CSAKLVADTHYV. This chain joins TRBV20-1 and TRBJ2-3; the D call TRBD2 from the table was never checked on the DNA. Both ends counted, the CDR3 spans 12 residues. Germline lookup yields CDR1 DFQATT and CDR2 SNEGSKA (reference sequence).

This clonotype was seen at least ten times. The chain uses TRBV11-1 and TRBJ1-3; D is unresolved. CDR3 length: 15 residues. The V gene lost 2 bases and the J gene lost 0 bases, with 8 bases spanning the gap. CDR1 is SGHAT, CDR2 FQDESV, per germline (reference sequence). The chain's CDR3 is CASSLRSLSGNTIYF. The DNA for the CDR3 is TGTGCCAGCAGCTTAAGGAGCCTCTCTGGAAACACCATATATTTT.

This clonotype occurred many times. J is TRBJ1-2 and V is TRBV19; D gene uncertain. V was pared by 7 bases and J by 1 base, with 19 bases between. Germline V gene lookup returns CDR1 LNHDA and CDR2 SQIVND (reference sequence). This CDR3 has 16 residues. The chain's CDR3 is CASMSLSGANNYGYTF. In nucleotides, the CDR3 is TGTGCCAGTATGTCTCTTTCGGGAGCCAATAACTATGGCTACACCTTC.

This clonotype was detected many times. The chain joins TRBV30 to TRBJ1-6, with unresolved D. CDR3 length equals 13 residues. Trimming took off 1 base at V and 7 bases at J, with 8 bases between the two ends. Germline assignment: CDR1 GTSNPN and CDR2 SVGIG (reference sequence). The CDR3 here is CAWSEGSNSPLHF. The CDR3 DNA sequence: TGTGCCTGGAGTGAGGGTTCCAATTCACCCCTCCACTTT. Full variable domain (remainder filled in from reference TRBV30 and TRBJ1-6): SQTIHQWPATLVQPVGSPLSLECTVEGTSNPNLYWYRQAAGRGLQLLFYSVGIGQISSEVPQNLSASRPQDRQFILSSKKLLLSDSGFYLCAWSEGSNSPLHFGNGTRLTVT.

This clonotype was seen at least ten times. The chain couples TRBV19 to TRBJ1-1; D possibly corresponds to TRBD1 (6 bases). Trimming cost V 3 bases and J 1 base, with 15 bases left between them. This CDR3 region has 16 residues. Germline values: CDR1 LNHDA, CDR2 SQIVND (reference sequence). CDR3 protein: CASSIRDISRNTEAFF. The CDR3 DNA sequence: TGTGCCAGTAGTATCCGGGACATCTCCAGGAACACTGAAGCTTTCTTT.

This clonotype was picked up many times. The rearrangement uses TRBV20-1 and TRBJ1-1; no definite D call. CDR3 length: 14 amino acids. Germline CDR1 is DFQATT and CDR2 is SNEGSKA (reference sequence). The V end was cut by 1 base, the J end by 1 base, with 10 bases between. CDR3 amino acids: CSARGNIKNTEAFF. The CDR3 region has the DNA TGCAGTGCTAGAGGGAACATTAAGAACACTGAAGCTTTCTTT.

At least ten counts were recorded for this clonotype. This sequence joins TRBV6-1 and TRBJ2-1; TRBD1 or TRBD2 may be the D gene (5 bases each). CDR1 MNHNS and CDR2 SASEGT come from the germline V gene. V was pared by 10 bases and J by 5 bases, with 12 bases between. This CDR3 contains 12 residues. CDR3 residues: CAIGRGHNEQFF. CDR3 nucleotides: TGTGCCATCGGACGGGGACACAATGAGCAGTTCTTC.